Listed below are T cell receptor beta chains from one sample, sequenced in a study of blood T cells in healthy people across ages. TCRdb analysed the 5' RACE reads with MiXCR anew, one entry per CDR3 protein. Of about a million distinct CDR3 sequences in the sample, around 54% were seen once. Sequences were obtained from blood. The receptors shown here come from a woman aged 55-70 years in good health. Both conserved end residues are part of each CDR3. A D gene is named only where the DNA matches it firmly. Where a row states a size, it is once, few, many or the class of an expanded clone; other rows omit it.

DNA: TGCAGTGCTATCCCCCTTGGGAACATTCAGTACTTC
CDR3: CSAIPLGNIQYF
J: TRBJ2-4
D: NA
V: TRBV20-1
size: few

DNA: TGTGCCAGCAGTTCTAGGGAGTTGGGCACAGATACGCAGTATTTT
CDR3: CASSSRELGTDTQYF
J: TRBJ2-3
D: NA
V: TRBV6-1
size: NA

DNA: TGTGCCATCAAAGGGCACAGTAACAATGAGCAGTTCTTC
CDR3: CAIKGHSNNEQFF
J: TRBJ2-1
D: NA
V: TRBV10-3
size: few

DNA: TGTGCCAGCAGTGCCGGGACAGGGACATATCAGCCCCAGCATTTT
CDR3: CASSAGTGTYQPQHF
J: TRBJ1-5
D: TRBD1
V: TRBV27
size: NA

DNA: TGTGCCAGCAGTGAACAACCGGGCCCCAGAGGAGAGACCCAGTACTTC
CDR3: CASSEQPGPRGETQYF
J: TRBJ2-5
D: NA
V: TRBV6-1
size: NA

DNA: TGTGCCAGCAGCAAAGTTGTGGGAGTCTCCAATGAGCAGTTCTTC
CDR3: CASSKVVGVSNEQFF
J: TRBJ2-1
D: NA
V: TRBV21-1
size: NA

DNA: TGTGCTAGTGGTCCTTTCGACGGGGAGCGGGGCTACACCTTC
CDR3: CASGPFDGERGYTF
J: TRBJ1-2
D: NA
V: TRBV12-5
size: NA

DNA: TGTGCCAGCAGAACAGGGAACCAAGAGACCCAGTACTTC
CDR3: CASRTGNQETQYF
J: TRBJ2-5
D: NA
V: TRBV3-1
size: NA

DNA: TGTGCCAGCAGCTCCCCTCGAGGGCGGGAAAACATTCAGTACTTC
CDR3: CASSSPRGRENIQYF
J: TRBJ2-4
D: NA
V: TRBV6-5
size: NA

DNA: TGTGCCAGCAGCGTACGGGTCCAGACAGATACGCAGTATTTT
CDR3: CASSVRVQTDTQYF
J: TRBJ2-3
D: NA
V: TRBV9
size: NA

DNA: TGTGCCAGCAGTATGGACATTGGGGAGACCCAGTACTTC
CDR3: CASSMDIGETQYF
J: TRBJ2-5
D: NA
V: TRBV27
size: NA

DNA: TGCAGTGCTAGAGCGTGGAGGACACACGAGCAGTACTTC
CDR3: CSARAWRTHEQYF
J: TRBJ2-7
D: NA
V: TRBV20-1
size: NA

DNA: TGTGCCAGCAGTTACTCGCGACAGGGGCTAATCGAGCAGTACTTC
CDR3: CASSYSRQGLIEQYF
J: TRBJ2-7
D: TRBD1
V: TRBV6-6
size: few

DNA: TGTGCCAGCAGTCGGGACAGGCTTGGCTACACCTTC
CDR3: CASSRDRLGYTF
J: TRBJ1-2
D: TRBD1
V: TRBV6-5
size: NA

DNA: TGTGCCAGCAACCCCTACACCAGCTCCTACGAGCAGTACTTC
CDR3: CASNPYTSSYEQYF
J: TRBJ2-7
D: NA
V: TRBV28
size: NA

DNA: TGTGCCAGCAGCTTATTTTACTCGCCTTCCTACGAGCAGTACTTC
CDR3: CASSLFYSPSYEQYF
J: TRBJ2-7
D: NA
V: TRBV7-2
size: NA

DNA: TGCGCCAGCAGCCATCCTTCGAAGACTCCGTACGAGCAGTACTTC
CDR3: CASSHPSKTPYEQYF
J: TRBJ2-7
D: NA
V: TRBV4-1
size: few

DNA: TGCGCCAGCAGCCCTACGTTGGGGTCCGTGGGCAATGAGCAGTTCTTC
CDR3: CASSPTLGSVGNEQFF
J: TRBJ2-1
D: NA
V: TRBV5-1
size: NA

DNA: TGCAGTGCTATCCGCGGGAGAGGAAATGAGCAGTTCTTC
CDR3: CSAIRGRGNEQFF
J: TRBJ2-1
D: TRBD2
V: TRBV20-1
size: NA

DNA: TGTGCCAGCAGTGAAGCCAAGACAGGGTTAGAGACCCAGTACTTC
CDR3: CASSEAKTGLETQYF
J: TRBJ2-5
D: TRBD1
V: TRBV6-1
size: NA

DNA: TGTGCCAGCAGCTTACGAAGCGGGAGCTGGGAGACCCAGTACTTC
CDR3: CASSLRSGSWETQYF
J: TRBJ2-5
D: TRBD2
V: TRBV11-2
size: NA

DNA: TGTGCCAGCAGCTTAGCGGGGACAGCGAATAATTCACCCCTCCACTTT
CDR3: CASSLAGTANNSPLHF
J: TRBJ1-6
D: TRBD1
V: TRBV7-9
size: NA

DNA: TGTGCCAGCAGTGCACGGGAGGAGGTTGGGTACGAGCAGTACTTC
CDR3: CASSAREEVGYEQYF
J: TRBJ2-7
D: TRBD2
V: TRBV6-5
size: NA

DNA: TGTGCCAGCAGACTAGCGGGCTTCTCCTACGAGCAGTACTTC
CDR3: CASRLAGFSYEQYF
J: TRBJ2-7
D: TRBD2
V: TRBV2
size: once

DNA: TGTGCCAGCAGCCCCTCTAGCGGGAGATTGTCTACGCAGTATTTT
CDR3: CASSPSSGRLSTQYF
J: TRBJ2-3
D: TRBD2
V: TRBV7-7
size: once

DNA: TGTGCCAGCACCCTGACCGGAGAGACCCTGTACTTC
CDR3: CASTLTGETLYF
J: TRBJ2-5
D: NA
V: TRBV27
size: NA

DNA: TGTGCCAGCACCGTGGGTCACGGCTACGAGCAGTACTTC
CDR3: CASTVGHGYEQYF
J: TRBJ2-7
D: NA
V: TRBV7-2
size: few

DNA: TGTGCCAGGAGACCGACAAGACAAGAGACCCAGTACTTC
CDR3: CARRPTRQETQYF
J: TRBJ2-5
D: NA
V: TRBV6-5
size: few

DNA: TGTGCCTGGAGTGTTGAGGGCCCCTACGAGCAGTACTTC
CDR3: CAWSVEGPYEQYF
J: TRBJ2-7
D: NA
V: TRBV30
size: NA

DNA: TGTGCCAGCAGCCAAGAAGGGGGGGGGGCTGGGTATGGCTACACCTTC
CDR3: CASSQEGGGAGYGYTF
J: TRBJ1-2
D: NA
V: TRBV4-2
size: NA

DNA: TGTGCCAGCAGGTCAAATAGGGCCTCTGGGGCCAACGTCCTGACTTTC
CDR3: CASRSNRASGANVLTF
J: TRBJ2-6
D: NA
V: TRBV6-2/TRBV6-3
size: NA

DNA: TGTGCCAGCAGCCCTGACAGGGTTGGCTACGAGCAGTACTTC
CDR3: CASSPDRVGYEQYF
J: TRBJ2-7
D: TRBD1
V: TRBV7-2
size: few

DNA: TGTGCCAGCAGCCGATTGGGGGGGCCCTCGAGGGGGGATAATGAAAAACTGTTTTTT
CDR3: CASSRLGGPSRGDNEKLFF
J: TRBJ1-4
D: NA
V: TRBV7-2
size: NA

DNA: TGTGCCAGCGGGACAGGGGACGAGCAGTACTTC
CDR3: CASGTGDEQYF
J: TRBJ2-7
D: TRBD1
V: TRBV11-3
size: few

DNA: TGTGCCAGCAGCCACGGACAGCCGCTGGGGCAGTACTTC
CDR3: CASSHGQPLGQYF
J: TRBJ2-4
D: NA
V: TRBV3-1
size: NA

DNA: TGTGCCAGCATAGGGGATGACGCCCCAGAGACCCAGTTCTTC
CDR3: CASIGDDAPETQFF
J: TRBJ2-1
D: NA
V: TRBV28
size: NA

DNA: TGTGCCAGCAGTCACCAGGATTCCAAAAACATTCAGTACTTC
CDR3: CASSHQDSKNIQYF
J: TRBJ2-4
D: NA
V: TRBV2
size: NA

DNA: TGTGCCAGCAGCAAACTTACCGGACAGGGAGCGTCCGAGCAGTACTTC
CDR3: CASSKLTGQGASEQYF
J: TRBJ2-7
D: TRBD1
V: TRBV11-2
size: few

DNA: TGCAGTGCTAGATACTTAGCGGGACGGAGCCTCGAGCAGTACTTC
CDR3: CSARYLAGRSLEQYF
J: TRBJ2-7
D: TRBD2
V: TRBV20-1
size: many

DNA: TGTGCCAGCAGCCACGGGACGCCCCAAGAGACCCAGTACTTC
CDR3: CASSHGTPQETQYF
J: TRBJ2-5
D: NA
V: TRBV3-1
size: NA

DNA: TGCGCCAGCAGCTTGGTCCAGGTCACAGATACGCAGTATTTT
CDR3: CASSLVQVTDTQYF
J: TRBJ2-3
D: NA
V: TRBV5-1
size: few

DNA: TGCAGTGCTAGTAACAGGGGGCTCAATGAGCAGTTCTTC
CDR3: CSASNRGLNEQFF
J: TRBJ2-1
D: TRBD1
V: TRBV20-1
size: few

DNA: TGTGCCAGCAGTAGCCTTAGGGGGAGCTCCTACAATGAGCAGTTCTTC
CDR3: CASSSLRGSSYNEQFF
J: TRBJ2-1
D: NA
V: TRBV12-3/TRBV12-4
size: NA

DNA: TGTGCCAGCACCTTTAGCGGGAGCGCCTACGAGCAGTACTTC
CDR3: CASTFSGSAYEQYF
J: TRBJ2-7
D: TRBD2
V: TRBV7-9
size: NA

DNA: TGTGCCAGCAGCCAATCTAAAATAGCGAGGGACAATGAGCAGTTCTTC
CDR3: CASSQSKIARDNEQFF
J: TRBJ2-1
D: NA
V: TRBV14
size: NA

DNA: TGTGCCAGCAGCCAAGGGGGCCTTAGGGCCTACGAGCAGTACTTC
CDR3: CASSQGGLRAYEQYF
J: TRBJ2-7
D: NA
V: TRBV3-1
size: NA

DNA: TGTGCCAGCAGCCCTCAGGGGTTGACTAATGAAAAGCTGTTTTTT
CDR3: CASSPQGLTNEKLFF
J: TRBJ1-4
D: NA
V: TRBV14
size: NA

DNA: TGTGCCAGCTCACCCACTAGCGGCTCAAACACAGATACGCAGTATTTT
CDR3: CASSPTSGSNTDTQYF
J: TRBJ2-3
D: TRBD2
V: TRBV18
size: NA

DNA: TGTGCTAGCAGCCCATACACTAGCGGGAGTTACGAGCAGTACTTC
CDR3: CASSPYTSGSYEQYF
J: TRBJ2-7
D: TRBD2
V: TRBV3-1
size: few

DNA: TGTGCCAGCAGCCAAACTAGTGCCCCTCCCACCCAGTACTTC
CDR3: CASSQTSAPPTQYF
J: TRBJ2-5
D: NA
V: TRBV7-9
size: NA

DNA: TGCAGCGTTAGGACAGGAGCCGAAAAACTGTTTTTT
CDR3: CSVRTGAEKLFF
J: TRBJ1-4
D: TRBD1
V: TRBV29-1
size: NA

DNA: TGTGCAACCCCCCGCCCGGGCATCCCCTCTCCCTACGAGCAGTACTTC
CDR3: CATPRPGIPSPYEQYF
J: TRBJ2-7
D: NA
V: TRBV7-2
size: NA

DNA: TGCAGTGCTAGAGAGGGAGTGGGACAGGGCCCAGAAAAACTGTTTTTT
CDR3: CSAREGVGQGPEKLFF
J: TRBJ1-4
D: TRBD1
V: TRBV20-1
size: NA

DNA: TGTGCCAGCAGTTCGCGACAGTTATGGACTAATGAAAAGCTGTTTTTT
CDR3: CASSSRQLWTNEKLFF
J: TRBJ1-4
D: NA
V: TRBV27
size: NA

DNA: TGTGCCAGCAGCTATTTACGCGGGACAGGTGAATACGAGCAGTACTTC
CDR3: CASSYLRGTGEYEQYF
J: TRBJ2-7
D: TRBD1
V: TRBV7-9
size: NA

DNA: TGTGCCAGCAGCTTTGGGGCGCTAGGAGAGACCCAGTACTTC
CDR3: CASSFGALGETQYF
J: TRBJ2-5
D: NA
V: TRBV7-8
size: NA

DNA: TGTGCCATCAGTGACCCCCTCAGGACTAGCGGGAATTACGAGCAGTACTTC
CDR3: CAISDPLRTSGNYEQYF
J: TRBJ2-7
D: TRBD2
V: TRBV10-3
size: NA

DNA: TGTGCCAGCACTGGGGGGATAGCGGGATTACAAGAGACCCAGTACTTC
CDR3: CASTGGIAGLQETQYF
J: TRBJ2-5
D: TRBD2
V: TRBV9
size: NA

DNA: TGTGCCAGCAGCTCGTCCTCCGTGGGGCCCTCCAGGGAAAAACTGTTTTTT
CDR3: CASSSSSVGPSREKLFF
J: TRBJ1-4
D: NA
V: TRBV7-9
size: many

DNA: TGTGCCATCGGCGGGACTAGCACAGATACGCAGTATTTT
CDR3: CAIGGTSTDTQYF
J: TRBJ2-3
D: NA
V: TRBV10-3
size: NA